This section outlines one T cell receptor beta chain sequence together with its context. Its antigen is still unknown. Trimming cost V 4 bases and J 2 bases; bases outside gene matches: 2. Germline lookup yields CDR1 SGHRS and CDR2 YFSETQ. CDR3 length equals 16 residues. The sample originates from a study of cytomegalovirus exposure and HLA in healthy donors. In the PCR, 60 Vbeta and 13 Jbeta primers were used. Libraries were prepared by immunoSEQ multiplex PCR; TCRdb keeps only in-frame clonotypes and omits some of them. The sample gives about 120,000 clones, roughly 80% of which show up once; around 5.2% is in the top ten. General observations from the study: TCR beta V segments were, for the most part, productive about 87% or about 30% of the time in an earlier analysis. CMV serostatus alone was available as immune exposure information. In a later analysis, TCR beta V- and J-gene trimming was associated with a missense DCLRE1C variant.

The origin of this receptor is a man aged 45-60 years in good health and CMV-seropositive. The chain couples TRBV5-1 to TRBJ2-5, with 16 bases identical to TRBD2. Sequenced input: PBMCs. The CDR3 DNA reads TGCGCCAGCAGCGCGGGACTAGCGGGGGGGCAAGAGACCCAGTACTTC. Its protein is CASSAGLAGGQETQYF.